These 9 T cell receptor beta chains originate from one sample sequenced in a study of graft-versus-host responses after intestinal transplantation (dated by TCRdb to the early 2020s). The label giving this sample's time point can be read as: cells obtained before transplantation from donor or recipient. Their cognate antigens are unknown. Library method: the immunoSEQ multiplex PCR assay. TCRdb retrieved this table from immuneACCESS and kept in-frame rearrangements only. Not all clones are present; in checked studies, unresolved V genes account for under half, and no reason is known for the remainder. Here the sample has around 120,000 clones; around 96% occur a single time. More than 2.5% of the sample comes from the top ten. The sequences come from unstimulated CD8+ T cells sorted from spleen or lymph node cells, collected before intestinal transplant. All receptors derive from a human donor who received an intestinal transplant.

The chain couples TRBV27 to TRBJ1-1; D remains unclear. The ends were cut back, 5 bases at V and 1 base at J, with 8 bases in the middle. The germline gives CDR1 MNHEY, CDR2 SMNVEV (reference sequence). The length of the CDR3 is 13 residues. CDR3 nucleotides: TGTGCCAGCAGTACCTATGGGAACACTGAAGCTTTCTTT. This sequence encodes CASSTYGNTEAFF.

This chain uses TRBV13 with TRBJ2-3; TRBD2 aligns across 12 bases. With 4 bases clipped from V and 1 base from J, the junction kept 9 bases outside the gene matches. The CDR3 contains 18 residues. CDR1 is PRHDT and CDR2 is FYEKMQ in the germline V gene (reference sequence). Written as DNA, the CDR3 is TGTGCCAGCAGCTCGACTAGCGGGAGAGGAGAGGGCACAGATACGCAGTATTTT. This codes for CASSSTSGRGEGTDTQYF.

The chain uses TRBV11-2 and TRBJ2-1; possible D gene TRBD1, 5 bases. This CDR3 has 14 amino acids. The germline V gene has CDR1 SGHAT and CDR2 FQNNGV. V gave up 5 bases and J gave up 7 bases, with 15 bases separating them. CDR3 nucleotides: TGTGCCAGCAGCCGGTTTAGGTCAGGGAATGAGCAGTTCTTC. Its protein product is CASSRFRSGNEQFF. Looking up the rest from reference TRBV11-2 and TRBJ2-1 gives the full variable domain: EAGVAQSPRYKIIEKRQSVAFWCNPISGHATLYWYQQILGQGPKLLIQFQNNGVVDDSQLPKDRFSAERLKGVDSTLKIQPAKLEDSAVYLCASSRFRSGNEQFFGPGTRLTVL.

Of note for this clone: The sample has other DNA sequences that encode this CDR3 too. This chain connects TRBV9 to TRBJ2-3; D is undetermined. V gave up 3 bases and J gave up 2 bases, with 4 bases separating them. This CDR3 region has 12 residues. The germline V gene has CDR1 SGDLS and CDR2 YYNGEE. The CDR3: CASSANTDTQYF. As DNA, the CDR3 is TGTGCCAGCAGCGCAAACACAGATACGCAGTATTTT.

The chain links TRBV5-1 to TRBJ1-1, with D unclear. This CDR3 is 13 amino acids long. V lost 0 bases to trimming and J lost 6 bases, with 9 bases between them. Germline assignment: CDR1 SGHRS and CDR2 YFSETQ. In DNA form, the CDR3 reads TGCGCCAGCAGCTTGGTTGATTCGGCTGAAGCTTTCTTT. It is translated as CASSLVDSAEAFF.

This clone was recorded once. The chain carries TRBV5-6 and TRBJ1-2; no clear D gene. The CDR3 contains 15 residues. CDR1 and CDR2 from the germline V gene are SGHDT and YYEEEE. V was trimmed by 1 base and J by 0 bases, leaving 10 bases between them. CDR3 protein: CASSLRNSANYGYTF. CDR3 nucleotide sequence: TGTGCCAGCAGCTTGAGGAATTCGGCTAACTATGGCTACACCTTC.

CDR3 sequence reads: CASSYGRGNGYTF. DNA of the CDR3: TGTGCCAGCAGTTACGGCAGGGGAAATGGCTACACCTTC. The chain has TRBV6-5 and TRBJ1-2, with D perhaps TRBD1 (6 bases). CDR1 MNHEY and CDR2 SVGAGI come from the germline V gene. The CDR3 contains 13 residues. Trimming removed 2 bases at V and 6 bases at J, with 10 bases between.

The V call is TRBV6-6, the J call TRBJ2-1, with 8 bases lining up with TRBD1. V gave up 5 bases and J gave up 4 bases; unmatched junction bases: 10. The germline V gene has CDR1 MNHNY and CDR2 SVGAGI (reference sequence). The CDR3 is 16 residues long. This CDR3 is CASSNGDRPPYNEQFF. CDR3 sequence (DNA): TGTGCCAGCAGTAACGGGGACAGGCCTCCATACAATGAGCAGTTCTTC.

This chain connects TRBV27 to TRBJ1-5, with D possibly being TRBD1 (6 bases). The V and J ends lost 8 bases and 5 bases respectively, with 13 bases between them. Germline V gene data show CDR1 as MNHEY and CDR2 as SMNVEV (reference sequence). The CDR3 runs 13 residues. The CDR3 DNA sequence: TGTGCCAGCGCGAACAGGGTATATCAGCCCCAGCATTTT. Protein sequence: CASANRVYQPQHF.